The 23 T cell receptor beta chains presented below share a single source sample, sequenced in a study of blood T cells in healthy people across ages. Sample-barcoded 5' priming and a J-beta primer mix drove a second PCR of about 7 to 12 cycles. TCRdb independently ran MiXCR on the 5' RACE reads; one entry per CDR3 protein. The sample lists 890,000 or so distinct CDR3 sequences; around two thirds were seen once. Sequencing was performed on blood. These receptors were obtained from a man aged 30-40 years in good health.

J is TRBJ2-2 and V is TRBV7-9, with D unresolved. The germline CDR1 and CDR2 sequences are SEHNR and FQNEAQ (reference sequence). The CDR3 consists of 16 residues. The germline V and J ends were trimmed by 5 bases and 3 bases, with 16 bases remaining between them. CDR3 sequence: CASSDESLPDTGELFF. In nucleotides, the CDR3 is TGTGCCAGCAGCGATGAGAGTCTACCCGACACCGGGGAGCTGTTTTTT.

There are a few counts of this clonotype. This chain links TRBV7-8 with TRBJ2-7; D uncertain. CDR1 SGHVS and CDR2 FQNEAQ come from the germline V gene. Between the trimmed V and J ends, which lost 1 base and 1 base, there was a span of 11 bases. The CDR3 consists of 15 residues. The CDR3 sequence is CASSLVRMPSYEQYF. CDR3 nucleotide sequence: TGTGCCAGCAGCTTAGTGAGGATGCCTTCCTACGAGCAGTACTTC.

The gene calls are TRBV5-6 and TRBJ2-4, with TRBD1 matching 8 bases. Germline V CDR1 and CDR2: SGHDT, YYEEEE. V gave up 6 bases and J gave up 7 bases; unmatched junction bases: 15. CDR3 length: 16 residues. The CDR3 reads CASTVQGEVIWNIQYF. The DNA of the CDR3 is TGTGCCAGCACCGTACAGGGGGAAGTAATTTGGAACATTCAGTACTTC.

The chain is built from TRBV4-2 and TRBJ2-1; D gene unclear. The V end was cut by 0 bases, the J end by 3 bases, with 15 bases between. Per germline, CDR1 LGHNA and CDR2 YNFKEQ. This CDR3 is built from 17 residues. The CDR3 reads CASSQDNARPVYNEQFF. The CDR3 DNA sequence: TGTGCCAGCAGCCAAGATAATGCAAGGCCCGTCTACAATGAGCAGTTCTTC.

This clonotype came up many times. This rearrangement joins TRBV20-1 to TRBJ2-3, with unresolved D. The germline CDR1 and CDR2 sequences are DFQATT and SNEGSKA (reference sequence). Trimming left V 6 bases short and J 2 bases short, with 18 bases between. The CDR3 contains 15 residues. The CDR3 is CSAGSTQSYTDTQYF. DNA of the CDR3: TGCAGTGCCGGATCGACTCAGTCATACACAGATACGCAGTATTTT.

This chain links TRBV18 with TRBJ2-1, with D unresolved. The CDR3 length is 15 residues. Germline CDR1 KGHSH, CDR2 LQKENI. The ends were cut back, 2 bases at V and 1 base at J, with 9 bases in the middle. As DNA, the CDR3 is TGTGCCAGCTCACCAGGTCAGATGTCCTACAATGAGCAGTTCTTC. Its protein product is CASSPGQMSYNEQFF.

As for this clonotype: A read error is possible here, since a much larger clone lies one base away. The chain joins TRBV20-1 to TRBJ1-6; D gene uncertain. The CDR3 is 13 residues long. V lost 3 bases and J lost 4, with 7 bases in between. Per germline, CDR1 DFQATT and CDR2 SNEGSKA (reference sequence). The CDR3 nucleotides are TGCAGTGCTAGCTTTGGTTATAATTCACCCCTCCACTTT. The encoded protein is CSASFGYNSPLHF.

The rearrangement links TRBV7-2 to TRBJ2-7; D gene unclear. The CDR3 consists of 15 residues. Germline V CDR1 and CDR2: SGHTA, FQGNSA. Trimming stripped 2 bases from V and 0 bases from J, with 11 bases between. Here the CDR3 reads CASSLQSSLSYEQYF. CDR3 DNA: TGTGCCAGCAGCTTACAGAGCTCCCTCTCCTACGAGCAGTACTTC.

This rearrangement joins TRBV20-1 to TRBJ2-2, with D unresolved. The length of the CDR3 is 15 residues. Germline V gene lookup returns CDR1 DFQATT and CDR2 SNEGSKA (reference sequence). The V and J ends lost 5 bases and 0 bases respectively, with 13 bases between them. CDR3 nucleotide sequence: TGCAGTGCTCCCGACCAACGATCGAACACCGGGGAGCTGTTTTTT. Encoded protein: CSAPDQRSNTGELFF.

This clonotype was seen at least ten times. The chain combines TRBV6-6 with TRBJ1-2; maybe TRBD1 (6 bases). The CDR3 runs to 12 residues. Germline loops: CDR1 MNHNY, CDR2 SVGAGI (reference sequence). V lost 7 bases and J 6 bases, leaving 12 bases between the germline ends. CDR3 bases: TGTGCCAGCAACCCCAGGGGTGATGGCTACACCTTC. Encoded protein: CASNPRGDGYTF.

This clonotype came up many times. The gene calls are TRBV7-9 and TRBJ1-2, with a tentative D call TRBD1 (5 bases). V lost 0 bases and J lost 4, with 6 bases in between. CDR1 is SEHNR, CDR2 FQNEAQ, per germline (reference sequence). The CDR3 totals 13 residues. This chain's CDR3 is CASSLAQGYGYTF. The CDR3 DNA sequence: TGTGCCAGCAGCTTAGCCCAGGGCTATGGCTACACCTTC.

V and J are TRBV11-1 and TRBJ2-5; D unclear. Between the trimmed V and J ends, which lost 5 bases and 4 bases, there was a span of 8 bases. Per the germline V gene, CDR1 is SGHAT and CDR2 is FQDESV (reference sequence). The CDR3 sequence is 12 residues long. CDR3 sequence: CASSQMTETQYF. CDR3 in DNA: TGTGCCAGCAGCCAAATGACAGAGACCCAGTACTTC.

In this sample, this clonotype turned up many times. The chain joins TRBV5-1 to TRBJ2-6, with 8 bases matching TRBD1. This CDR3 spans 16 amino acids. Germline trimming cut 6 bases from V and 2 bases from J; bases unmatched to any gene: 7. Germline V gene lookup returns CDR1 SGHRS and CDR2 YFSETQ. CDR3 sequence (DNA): TGCGCCAGCACACAACAGGGGGTAGCTGGGGCCAACGTCCTGACTTTC. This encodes CASTQQGVAGANVLTF.

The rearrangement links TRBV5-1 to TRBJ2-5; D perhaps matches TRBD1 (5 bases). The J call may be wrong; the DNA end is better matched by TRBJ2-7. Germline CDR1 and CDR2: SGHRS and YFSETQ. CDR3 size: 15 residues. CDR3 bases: TGCGCCAGCAGCTTGGTCGGCAGGGTAGGGTACGAGCAGTACTTC. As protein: CASSLVGRVGYEQYF.

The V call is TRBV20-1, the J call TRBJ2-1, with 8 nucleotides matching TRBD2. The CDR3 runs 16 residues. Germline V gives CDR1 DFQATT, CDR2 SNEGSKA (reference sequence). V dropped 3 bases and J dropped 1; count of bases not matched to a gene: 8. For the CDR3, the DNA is TGCAGTGCTAGTACAGGCGGGGGGCAGTCCTACAATGAGCAGTTCTTC. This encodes CSASTGGGQSYNEQFF.

In nucleotides, the CDR3 is TGTGCCATCAGTGAACCCAACTACGAGCAGTACTTC. Residues: CAISEPNYEQYF. The gene calls are TRBV10-3 and TRBJ2-7; no clear D gene. CDR3 length: 12 residues. V was shortened by 3 bases and J by 3 bases, with 6 bases between the two germline ends. The germline V gene has CDR1 ENHRY and CDR2 SYGVKD.

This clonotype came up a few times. The CDR3 protein is CASSRQGRYYGYTF. The CDR3 nucleotides read TGTGCCAGCAGTAGACAGGGGCGATACTATGGCTACACCTTC. The chain employs TRBV27 and TRBJ1-2, with 8 nucleotides matching TRBD1. CDR3 size: 14 residues. Losses at the gene ends were 5 bases for V and 3 bases for J; bases not matched to a gene: 5. Germline values: CDR1 MNHEY, CDR2 SMNVEV (reference sequence).

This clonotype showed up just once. CDR3 loop: CASSQPLYVGEQFF. The CDR3 DNA follows: TGCGCCAGCAGCCAGCCCCTTTACGTTGGTGAGCAGTTCTTC. J is TRBJ2-1 and V is TRBV4-1; D gene uncertain. Germline V gene sequence: CDR1 MGHRA, CDR2 YSYEKL. V was shortened by 3 bases and J by 9 bases, with 15 bases between the two germline ends. This CDR3 has 14 residues.

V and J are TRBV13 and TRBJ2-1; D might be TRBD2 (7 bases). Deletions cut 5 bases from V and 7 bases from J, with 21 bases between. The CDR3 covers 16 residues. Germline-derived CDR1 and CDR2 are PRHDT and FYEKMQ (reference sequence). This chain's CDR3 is CASSPPRGGGPNEQFF. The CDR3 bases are TGTGCCAGCAGCCCCCCTCGGGGCGGGGGCCCTAATGAGCAGTTCTTC.

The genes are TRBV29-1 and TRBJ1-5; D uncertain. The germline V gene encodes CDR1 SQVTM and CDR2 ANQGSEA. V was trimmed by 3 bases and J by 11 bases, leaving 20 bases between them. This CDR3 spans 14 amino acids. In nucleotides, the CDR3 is TGCAGCGTTGACCCCGGGTCTGGGAGAGAGACCCAGCATTTT. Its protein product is CSVDPGSGRETQHF. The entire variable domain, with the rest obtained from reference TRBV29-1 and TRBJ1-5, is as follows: SAVISQKPSRDICQRGTSLTIQCQVDSQVTMMFWYRQQPGQSLTLIATANQGSEATYESGFVIDKFPISRPNLTFSTLTVSNMSPEDSSIYLCSVDPGSGRETQHFGDGTRLSIL.

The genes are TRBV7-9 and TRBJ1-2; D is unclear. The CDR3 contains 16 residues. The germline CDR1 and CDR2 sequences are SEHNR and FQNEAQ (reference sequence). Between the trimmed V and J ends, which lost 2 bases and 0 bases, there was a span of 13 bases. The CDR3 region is CASSLPLQRSNYGYTF. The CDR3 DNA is TGTGCCAGCAGCTTACCTCTCCAGCGATCTAACTATGGCTACACCTTC.

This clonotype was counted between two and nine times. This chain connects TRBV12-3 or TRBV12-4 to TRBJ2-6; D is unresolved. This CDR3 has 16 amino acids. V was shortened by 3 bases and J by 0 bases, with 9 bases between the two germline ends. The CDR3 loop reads CASSFYGRSGANVLTF. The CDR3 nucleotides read TGTGCCAGCAGTTTTTACGGGCGCTCTGGGGCCAACGTCCTGACTTTC.

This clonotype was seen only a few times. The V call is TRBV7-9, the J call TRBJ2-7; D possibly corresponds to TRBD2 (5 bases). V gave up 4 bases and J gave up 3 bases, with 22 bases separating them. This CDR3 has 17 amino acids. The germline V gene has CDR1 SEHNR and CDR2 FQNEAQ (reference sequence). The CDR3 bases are TGTGCCAGCAGCTCCTCACCGCGGGCACGAACCTTCTACGAGCAGTACTTC. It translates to CASSSSPRARTFYEQYF.